Each of the 8 T cell receptor beta chains below was sequenced from the same sample in a study of CD8 T cells in ankylosing spondylitis. Study-wide findings and caveats: In ankylosing spondylitis blood, a motif of roughly eight highly homologous TCR beta variants appeared characteristic.

The antigens for these receptors are not known. From the 5' RACE reads, TCRdb called clonotypes with MiXCR, one entry per CDR3 protein. The data show roughly 670,000 distinct CDR3 sequences, roughly 19% seen once. Specimen: blood, either unsorted or a sorted T cell fraction (not recorded which). Receptor source: a male donor with ankylosing spondylitis.

This clonotype was seen a few times. This chain uses TRBV25-1 with TRBJ2-7, with TRBD2 as a possible D gene (7 bases). Deletions cut 5 bases from V and 6 bases from J, with 11 bases between. This CDR3 comprises 12 residues. Germline lookup yields CDR1 MGHDK and CDR2 SYGVNS. The chain's CDR3 is CASSYRGAEQYF. As DNA, the CDR3 is TGTGCCAGCAGTTACCGGGGGGCCGAGCAGTACTTC.

This clonotype was seen only a few times. Here the CDR3 reads CASSDWRGDYEQYF. For the CDR3, the DNA is TGTGCCAGCAGTGACTGGCGGGGGGACTACGAGCAGTACTTC. The chain has TRBV6-4 and TRBJ2-7; 8 bases align to TRBD2. The junction had 2 bases not matched to a gene; V was cut back by 1 base and J by 3 bases. The CDR3 runs 14 residues. Germline CDR1 MRHNA, CDR2 SNTAGT.

This clonotype was seen a handful of times. The genes are TRBV7-6 and TRBJ2-5; 7 bases line up with TRBD1. Germline trimming cut 5 bases from V and 2 bases from J; bases unmatched to any gene: 8. CDR1 is SGHVS, CDR2 FNYEAQ, per germline. The CDR3 contains 15 residues. This chain's CDR3 is CASSDLGQKQETQYF. The CDR3, as DNA: TGTGCCAGCAGCGATCTGGGACAGAAACAAGAGACCCAGTACTTC.

The table lists this clonotype with many counts. The rearrangement joins TRBV24-1 to TRBJ2-2; D may correspond to TRBD1 or TRBD2 (6 bases each). The CDR3 length is 16 residues. Germline V gene data show CDR1 as KGHDR and CDR2 as SFDVKD. Trimming removed 4 bases at V and 1 base at J, with 12 bases between. CDR3 nucleotides: TGTGCCACCAGTGAGGCGGGACACCTGAACACCGGGGAGCTGTTTTTT. This sequence encodes CATSEAGHLNTGELFF.

This clonotype was detected only once. It is likely a read error, because the conserved phenylalanine at the end of the CDR3 is missing. The chain combines TRBV10-3 with TRBJ2-7; possible D gene TRBD2, 5 bases. V was cut by 3 bases and J by 3 bases, with 12 bases left in between. Germline CDR1 and CDR2: ENHRY and SYGVKD. The CDR3 extends over 14 amino acids. This CDR3 is CAISDPGIDYEQYL. In nucleotides, the CDR3 is TGTGCCATCAGTGATCCGGGAATAGACTACGAGCAGTACCTC.

This clonotype was recorded a few times. Just one base apart from a much larger clone, this may be a read error. The V gene is TRBV7-8, the J gene TRBJ1-5; D not resolved. The CDR3 has 15 amino acids. Germline V lookup: CDR1 SGHVS, CDR2 FQNEAQ. The CDR3 sequence: CASSITGYSNHPQHF. In DNA, the CDR3 is TGTGCCAGCAGCATAACGGGGTATAGCAATCACCCCCAGCATTTT. Looking up the rest from reference TRBV7-8 and TRBJ1-5 gives the full variable domain: GAGVSQSPRYKVAKRGQDVALRCDPISGHVSLFWYQQALGQGPEFLTYFQNEAQLDKSGLPSDRFFAERPEGSVSTLKIQRTQQEDSAVYLCASSITGYSNHPQHFGDGTRLSIL.

This chain joins TRBV5-1 and TRBJ2-3, with D perhaps assigned TRBD1 or TRBD2 (5 bases each). CDR1 is SGHRS, CDR2 YFSETQ, per germline. Trimming removed 0 bases from V and 0 bases from J, with 11 bases in between. This CDR3 is built from 16 residues. As DNA, the CDR3 is TGCGCCAGCAGCTTGGGCGACAGCGGTAGCACAGATACGCAGTATTTT. It specifies CASSLGDSGSTDTQYF.

In its sample, this clonotype was seen a few times. The chain employs TRBV20-1 and TRBJ2-1; the match to TRBD1 covers 8 bases. The CDR3 contains 18 residues. Looked up from germline, CDR1 is DFQATT and CDR2 is SNEGSKA (reference sequence). The J segment lost 0 bases and the V segment lost 4 bases, leaving 14 bases of the junction unmatched. In DNA form, the CDR3 reads TGCAGTGCTAAAAGGGGGCCAGGGGGCTACAGCTCCTACAATGAGCAGTTCTTC. Translating gives CSAKRGPGGYSSYNEQFF.